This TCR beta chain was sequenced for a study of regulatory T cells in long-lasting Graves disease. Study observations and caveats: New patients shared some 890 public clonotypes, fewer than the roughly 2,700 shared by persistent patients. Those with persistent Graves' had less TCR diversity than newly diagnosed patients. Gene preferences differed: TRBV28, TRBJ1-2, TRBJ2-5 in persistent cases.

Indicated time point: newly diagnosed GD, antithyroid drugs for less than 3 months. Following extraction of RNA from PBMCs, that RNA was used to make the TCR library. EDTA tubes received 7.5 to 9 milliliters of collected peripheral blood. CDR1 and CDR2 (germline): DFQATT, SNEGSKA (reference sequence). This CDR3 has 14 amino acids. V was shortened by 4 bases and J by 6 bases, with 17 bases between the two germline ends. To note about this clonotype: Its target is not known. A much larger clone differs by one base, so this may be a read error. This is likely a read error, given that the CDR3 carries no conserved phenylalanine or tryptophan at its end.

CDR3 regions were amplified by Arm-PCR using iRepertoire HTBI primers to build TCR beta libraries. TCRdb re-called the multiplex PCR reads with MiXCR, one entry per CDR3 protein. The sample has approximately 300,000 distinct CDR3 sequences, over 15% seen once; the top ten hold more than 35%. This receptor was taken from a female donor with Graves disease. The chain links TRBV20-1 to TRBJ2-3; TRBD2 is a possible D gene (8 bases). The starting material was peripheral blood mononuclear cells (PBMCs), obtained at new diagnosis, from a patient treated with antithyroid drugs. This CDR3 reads CSATGGGPKDTQYC. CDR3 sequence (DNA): TGCAGTGCTACGGGAGGGGGCCCGAAGGATACGCAGTATTGT.